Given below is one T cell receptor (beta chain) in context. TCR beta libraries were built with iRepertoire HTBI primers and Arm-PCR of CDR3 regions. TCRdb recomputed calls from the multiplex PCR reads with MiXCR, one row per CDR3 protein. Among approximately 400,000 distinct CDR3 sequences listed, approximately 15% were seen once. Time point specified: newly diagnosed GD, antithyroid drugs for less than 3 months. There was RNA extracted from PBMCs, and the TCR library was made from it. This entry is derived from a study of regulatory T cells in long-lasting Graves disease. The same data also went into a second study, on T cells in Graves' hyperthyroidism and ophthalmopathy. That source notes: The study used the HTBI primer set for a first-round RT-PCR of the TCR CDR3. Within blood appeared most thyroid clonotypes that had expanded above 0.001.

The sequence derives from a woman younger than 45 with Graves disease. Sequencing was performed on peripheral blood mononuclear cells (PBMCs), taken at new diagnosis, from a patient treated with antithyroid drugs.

Written as DNA, the CDR3 is TGTGCCACCAAGCGGGGGGCTGAATACAATGAGCAGTTCTTC. Residues: CATKRGAEYNEQFF. The chain has TRBV6-1 and TRBJ2-1; 9 bases fit TRBD2. Germline loops: CDR1 MNHNS, CDR2 SASEGT. The CDR3 has 14 amino acids. Trimming removed 10 bases from V and 4 bases from J; junction bases left unmatched: 8.